This T cell receptor (beta chain) is drawn from a study of control samples from healthy donors and cancer patients. In germline, CDR1 is KGHSH, CDR2 LQKENI. V was cut by 0 bases and J by 3 bases, with 9 bases left in between. The length of the CDR3 is 14 residues. Generated by immunoSEQ multiplex PCR, the TCRdb table keeps only in-frame clones and is missing some. The table records 170,000 or so clones, roughly 89% of them present only once. The V gene is TRBV18, the J gene TRBJ2-7; TRBD1 is a possible D gene (6 bases). The receptor comes from a woman aged 45-60 years in good health. The specimen sequenced was blood. The CDR3 region has the DNA TGTGCCAGCTCACCACCAGGGGGAAGCTACGAGCAGTACTTC. Its protein is CASSPPGGSYEQYF.